One and the same sample provided the 21 T cell receptor beta chains below, sequenced in a study of T-cell reconstitution after alpha-beta-depleted transplantation in children (dated by TCRdb to 2015 to 2016). Receptor libraries were prepared by PCR. Sequencing took place on an Illumina HiSeq 2500. Molecular barcoding was employed in the preparation of TCR libraries, with unique molecular identifiers being used to normalize TCRbeta repertoire quantification. The public reads were run again by TCRdb, first through fastp at Q25 and then through MiXCR, and only productive beta chains were kept. Duplicate CDR3 protein sequences are folded into a single record with the most common DNA and genes. The sample contains about 200,000 distinct CDR3 sequences, about 14% of them found a single time. Clones ranked in the top ten supply around 14% of the sample. This specimen consisted of PBMCs from the stem cell graft donor, obtained from the stem cell graft. Source of these receptors: a human donor who donated a stem cell graft to a child with acute lymphoblastic leukemia.

This clonotype has a count of ten or more. The gene calls are TRBV4-1 and TRBJ2-7, with D hard to call. CDR3 length equals 15 residues. Trimming took off 0 bases at V and 2 bases at J, with 11 bases between the two ends. Germline CDR1 and CDR2: MGHRA and YSYEKL. The CDR3 here is CASSQEGSQPYEQYF. CDR3 DNA sequence: TGCGCCAGCAGCCAAGAAGGGTCCCAGCCCTACGAGCAGTACTTC.

In the case of this clonotype: This may stem from a read error, because a much larger clone lies one nucleotide away. The chain joins TRBV7-9 to TRBJ2-3; 8 positions match TRBD2. Germline loops: CDR1 SEHNR, CDR2 FQNEAQ (reference sequence). With V trimmed by 3 bases and J by 4 bases, 6 bases remained unmatched. The length of the CDR3 is 15 residues. CDR3 bases: TGTGCCAGCAGCTTTGAAGCGGGAGACTCAGATACGCAGTATTTT. Translating gives CASSFEAGDSDTQYF.

Turning to this clonotype: A read error may explain this, as a much larger clone is one base away. The gene calls are TRBV10-2 and TRBJ2-1; maybe TRBD1 (5 bases). Trimming left V 1 base short and J 8 bases short, with 27 bases between. Germline CDR1 reads WSHSY; CDR2 reads SAAADI. The CDR3 totals 19 residues. CDR3 amino acids: CASSELVDIQATLDDEQFF. The CDR3 nucleotides are TGCGCCAGCAGTGAGTTGGTAGATATACAGGCTACCTTAGACGATGAGCAGTTCTTC.

Ten or more counts support this clonotype. CDR3 bases: TGTGCCAGCAGCTTACAGGTTAGCAATCAGCCCCAGCATTTT. It encodes CASSLQVSNQPQHF. The chain links TRBV5-5 to TRBJ1-5, with D possibly being TRBD1 (5 bases). The CDR3 covers 14 residues. V was trimmed by 2 bases and J by 0 bases, leaving 6 bases between them. Germline loops: CDR1 SGHKS, CDR2 YYEKEE (reference sequence). The whole variable domain, filled in from reference TRBV5-5 and TRBJ1-5, reads DAGVTQSPTHLIKTRGQQVTLRCSPISGHKSVSWYQQVLGQGPQFIFQYYEKEERGRGNFPDRFSARQFPNYSSELNVNALLLGDSALYLCASSLQVSNQPQHFGDGTRLSIL.

This clonotype was seen ten or more times. This chain links TRBV7-8 with TRBJ2-4; D unclear. The germline V gene encodes CDR1 SGHVS and CDR2 FQNEAQ. V lost 5 bases, J lost 0 bases, and 14 bases lay in between. The length of the CDR3 is 16 residues. CDR3 sequence: CASSQQGFLAKNIQYF. CDR3 coding DNA: TGTGCCAGCAGCCAACAAGGATTTCTAGCCAAAAACATTCAGTACTTC. Based on the CDR3 plus reference TRBV7-8 and TRBJ2-4, the full variable domain is GAGVSQSPRYKVAKRGQDVALRCDPISGHVSLFWYQQALGQGPEFLTYFQNEAQLDKSGLPSDRFFAERPEGSVSTLKIQRTQQEDSAVYLCASSQQGFLAKNIQYFGAGTRLSVL.

The rearrangement uses TRBV5-1 and TRBJ2-5, with D possibly TRBD1 on 5 matching bases. Trimming removed 3 bases at V and 4 bases at J, with 13 bases between. The CDR3 runs to 14 residues. Germline loops: CDR1 SGHRS, CDR2 YFSETQ. The CDR3 nucleotides are TGCGCCAGCAGCTCCGGACAAGGGCGAGAGACCCAGTACTTC. This translates into CASSSGQGRETQYF.

This clonotype has a count of ten or more. This sequence joins TRBV3-1 and TRBJ2-3; D might be TRBD2 (6 bases). Between the trimmed V and J ends, which lost 4 bases and 9 bases, there was a span of 20 bases. Germline V gene sequence: CDR1 LGHDT, CDR2 YNNKEL (reference sequence). This CDR3 contains 15 residues. The CDR3 DNA is TGTGCCAGCAGCCTAAGCGGGCCTCCAGACGGGACGCAGTATTTT. It codes for CASSLSGPPDGTQYF.

This CDR3 reads CASIHSQGGEQYF. CDR3 coding DNA: TGTGCCAGCATCCACTCACAGGGAGGCGAGCAGTACTTC. The V and J genes are TRBV6-6 and TRBJ2-7; D is possibly TRBD1 or TRBD2 (6 bases each). Germline values: CDR1 MNHNY, CDR2 SVGAGI (reference sequence). V shed 7 bases and J shed 6 bases, with 16 bases lying between them. The CDR3 has 13 residues.

As to this clonotype: A clone one base away is much larger, so this may be a read error. V gene TRBV7-9 combines with J gene TRBJ1-4, with D perhaps TRBD1 (5 bases). V was shortened by 5 bases and J by 10 bases, with 20 bases between the two germline ends. The CDR3 is 15 residues long. Germline assignment: CDR1 SEHNR and CDR2 FQNEAQ (reference sequence). The CDR3 DNA is TGTGCCAGCAGCACCACCGGGACGGCTTATGCAAAACTGTTTTTT. Translation gives CASSTTGTAYAKLFF. The entire variable domain, with the rest obtained from reference TRBV7-9 and TRBJ1-4, is as follows: DTGVSQNPRHKITKRGQNVTFRCDPISEHNRLYWYRQTLGQGPEFLTYFQNEAQLEKSRLLSDRFSAERPKGSFSTLEIQRTEQGDSAMYLCASSTTGTAYAKLFFGSGTQLSVL.

This clonotype was counted many times. The gene calls are TRBV5-1 and TRBJ1-2; TRBD1 matches 8 bases. This CDR3 has 16 amino acids. Per germline, CDR1 SGHRS and CDR2 YFSETQ. V dropped 4 bases and J dropped 6; count of bases not matched to a gene: 14. In nucleotides, the CDR3 is TGCGCCAGCAGCAAAAACCCGGGACAGGCCTTGAATGGCTACACCTTC. This encodes CASSKNPGQALNGYTF.

This clonotype was recorded a few times. The chain has TRBV20-1 and TRBJ2-7; no clear D gene. This CDR3 contains 11 residues. Germline V lookup: CDR1 DFQATT, CDR2 SNEGSKA (reference sequence). The CDR3 region has the DNA TGCAACCGCGGTTGCTTTTACGAGCAGTACTTC. This codes for CNRGCFYEQYF.

This clonotype occurred many times. The rearrangement uses TRBV5-1 and TRBJ2-7, with 8 positions matching TRBD1. Losses at the gene ends were 0 bases for V and 5 bases for J; bases not matched to a gene: 7. The CDR3 length is 15 residues. The germline gives CDR1 SGHRS, CDR2 YFSETQ. CDR3 sequence: CASSLERTGSDEQYF. CDR3 nucleotides: TGCGCCAGCAGCTTGGAGCGGACAGGGAGCGACGAGCAGTACTTC.

This clonotype occurred a few times. The chain joins TRBV11-3 to TRBJ1-3; D is undetermined. The CDR3 loop spans 15 amino acids. Trimming pared 4 bases from V and 2 bases from J, leaving 12 bases between. Germline V CDR1 and CDR2: SGHNT, YENEEA. In DNA, the CDR3 is TGTGCCAGCAGCTATCAGTCGGCAACTGGAAACACCATATATTTT. Translating gives CASSYQSATGNTIYF.

V and J are TRBV29-1 and TRBJ2-3; D not resolved. The CDR3 is made up of 17 amino acids. V lost 6 bases and J lost 2, with 24 bases in between. Germline CDR1 SQVTM, CDR2 ANQGSEA. DNA for the CDR3: TGCAGCGTCCCCCGCGAAGTAAAATCAGAACACACAGATACGCAGTATTTT. The encoded protein is CSVPREVKSEHTDTQYF.

This clonotype was seen repeatedly, ten times or more. The chain uses TRBV12-3 or TRBV12-4 and TRBJ2-3; 9 nucleotides line up with TRBD2. Trimming removed 5 bases from V and 6 bases from J; junction bases left unmatched: 12. The CDR3 runs to 16 residues. The CDR3 reads CASSPTGTSPVDTQYF. Written as DNA, the CDR3 is TGTGCCAGCAGTCCAACCGGGACTAGCCCTGTGGATACGCAGTATTTT.

This sequence joins TRBV7-9 and TRBJ2-7, with 8 bases identical to TRBD2. The CDR3 is 14 amino acids. J gave up 2 bases and V 7 bases, and 7 bases lay outside the gene matches. Per the germline V gene, CDR1 is SEHNR and CDR2 is FQNEAQ (reference sequence). The DNA of the CDR3 is TGTGCCAGCACCACGCGAGCGGGAGCCTACGAGCAGTACTTC. As protein: CASTTRAGAYEQYF.

This chain uses TRBV10-1 with TRBJ1-2; no definite D call. Trimming pared 4 bases from V and 5 bases from J, leaving 11 bases between. This CDR3 has 13 residues. Germline V gives CDR1 WNHNN, CDR2 SYGVQD (reference sequence). CDR3 sequence: CASSADQEYGYTF. CDR3 DNA: TGCGCCAGCAGTGCAGATCAGGAGTATGGCTACACCTTC.

This clonotype was seen ten or more times. This chain joins TRBV10-3 and TRBJ2-5, with TRBD1 as a possible D gene (6 bases). In germline, CDR1 is ENHRY, CDR2 SYGVKD. Between the trimmed V and J ends, which lost 0 bases and 1 base, there was a span of 9 bases. The CDR3 is 15 residues long. The CDR3 DNA is TGTGCCATCAGTGAGTCGGCAGGGGCCCAAGAGACCCAGTACTTC. It is translated as CAISESAGAQETQYF.

Remarks on this clonotype: Possible read error: a much larger clone is one base away. The chain links TRBV5-1 to TRBJ2-5; 7 nucleotides align to TRBD1. This CDR3 spans 13 amino acids. In germline, CDR1 is SGHRS, CDR2 YFSETQ. Written as DNA, the CDR3 is TGCGCCAGCAGGGGGACAGTCCAAGAGACCAAGTACTTC. Encoded protein: CASRGTVQETKYF.

This rearrangement joins TRBV11-2 to TRBJ2-7, with 8 bases fitting TRBD2. The junction had 5 bases not matched to a gene; V was cut back by 5 bases and J by 2 bases. This CDR3 spans 14 amino acids. The germline V gene encodes CDR1 SGHAT and CDR2 FQNNGV. Written as DNA, the CDR3 is TGTGCCAGCAGCCCGACTAGCGCTCCCTACGAGCAGTACTTC. It encodes CASSPTSAPYEQYF.

This clonotype was picked up many times. This chain connects TRBV4-1 to TRBJ2-1; 15 nucleotides agree with TRBD2. This CDR3 is built from 20 residues. Trimming at V came to 4 bases and at J to 5 bases, leaving 15 bases not matched to a gene. Germline V CDR1 and CDR2: MGHRA, YSYEKL. The CDR3 bases are TGCGCCAGCAGCCTGAGACGGGGACTAGCGGGAGGACGGGCCCACAATGAGCAGTTCTTC. The encoded protein is CASSLRRGLAGGRAHNEQFF.